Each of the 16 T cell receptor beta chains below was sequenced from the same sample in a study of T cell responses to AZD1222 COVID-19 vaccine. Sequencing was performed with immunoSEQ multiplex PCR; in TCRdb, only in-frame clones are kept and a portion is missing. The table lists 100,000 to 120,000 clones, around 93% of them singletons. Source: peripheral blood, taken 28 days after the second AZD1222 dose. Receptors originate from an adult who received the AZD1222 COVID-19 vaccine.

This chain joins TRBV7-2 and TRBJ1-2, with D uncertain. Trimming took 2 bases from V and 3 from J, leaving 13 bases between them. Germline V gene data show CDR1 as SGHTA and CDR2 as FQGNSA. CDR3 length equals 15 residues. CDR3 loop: CASSLKVDRDYGYTF. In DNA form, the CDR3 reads TGTGCCAGCAGCTTAAAGGTCGACCGAGACTATGGCTACACCTTC. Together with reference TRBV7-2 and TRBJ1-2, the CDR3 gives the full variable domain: GAGVSQSPSNKVTEKGKDVELRCDPISGHTALYWYRQSLGQGLEFLIYFQGNSAPDKSGLPSDRFSAERTGGSVSTLTIQRTQQEDSAVYLCASSLKVDRDYGYTFGSGTRLTVV.

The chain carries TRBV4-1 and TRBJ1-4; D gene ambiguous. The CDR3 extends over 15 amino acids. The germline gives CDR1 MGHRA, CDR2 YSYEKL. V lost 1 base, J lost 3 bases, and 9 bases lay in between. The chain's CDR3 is CASSQGPWANEKLFF. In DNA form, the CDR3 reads TGCGCCAGCAGCCAAGGGCCCTGGGCTAATGAAAAACTGTTTTTT.

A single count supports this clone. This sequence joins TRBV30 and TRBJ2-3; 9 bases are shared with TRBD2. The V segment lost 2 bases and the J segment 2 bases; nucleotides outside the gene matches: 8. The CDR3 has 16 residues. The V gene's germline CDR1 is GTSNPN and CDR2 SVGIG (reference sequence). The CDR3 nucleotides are TGTGCCTGGAGTCCCAGCGGGAGGTTCTTCACAGATACGCAGTATTTT. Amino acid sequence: CAWSPSGRFFTDTQYF.

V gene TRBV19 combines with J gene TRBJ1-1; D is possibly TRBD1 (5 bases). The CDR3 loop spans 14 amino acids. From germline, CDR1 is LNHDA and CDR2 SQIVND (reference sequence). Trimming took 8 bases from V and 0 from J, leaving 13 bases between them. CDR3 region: CASRQGAVNTEAFF. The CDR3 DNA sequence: TGTGCCAGTCGCCAAGGGGCGGTGAACACTGAAGCTTTCTTT.

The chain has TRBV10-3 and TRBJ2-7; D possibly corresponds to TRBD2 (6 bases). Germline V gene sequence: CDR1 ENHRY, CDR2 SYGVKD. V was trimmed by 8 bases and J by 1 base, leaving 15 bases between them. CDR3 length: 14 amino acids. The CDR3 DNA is TGTGCCATCGGAAGGCGGGGTAGTTCCTACGAGCAGTACTTC. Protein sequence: CAIGRRGSSYEQYF.

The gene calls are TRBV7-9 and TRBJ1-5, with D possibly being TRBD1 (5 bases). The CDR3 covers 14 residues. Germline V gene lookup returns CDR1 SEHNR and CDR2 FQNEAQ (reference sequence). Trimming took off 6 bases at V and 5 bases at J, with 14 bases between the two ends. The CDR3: CASSQLVGDQPQHF. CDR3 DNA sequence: TGTGCCAGCAGTCAATTAGTGGGGGATCAGCCCCAGCATTTT.

In nucleotides, the CDR3 is TGTGCCAGTAGTATTGGGACAGGGCCCTATGGCTACACCTTC. Its protein is CASSIGTGPYGYTF. The V and J genes are TRBV19 and TRBJ1-2; the match to TRBD1 covers 9 bases. The V gene end was trimmed by 3 bases and the J gene end by 4 bases; junction bases not matched to a gene: 3. Germline V gives CDR1 LNHDA, CDR2 SQIVND (reference sequence). The CDR3 has 14 amino acids.

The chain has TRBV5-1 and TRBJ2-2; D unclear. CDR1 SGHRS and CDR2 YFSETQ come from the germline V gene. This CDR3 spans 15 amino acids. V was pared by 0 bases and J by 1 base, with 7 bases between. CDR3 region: CASSLGAVNTGELFF. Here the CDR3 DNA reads TGCGCCAGCAGCTTGGGGGCGGTGAACACCGGGGAGCTGTTTTTT. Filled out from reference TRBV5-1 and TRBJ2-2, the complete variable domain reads KAGVTQTPRYLIKTRGQQVTLSCSPISGHRSVSWYQQTPGQGLQFLFEYFSETQRNKGNFPGRFSGRQFSNSRSEMNVSTLELGDSALYLCASSLGAVNTGELFFGEGSRLTVL.

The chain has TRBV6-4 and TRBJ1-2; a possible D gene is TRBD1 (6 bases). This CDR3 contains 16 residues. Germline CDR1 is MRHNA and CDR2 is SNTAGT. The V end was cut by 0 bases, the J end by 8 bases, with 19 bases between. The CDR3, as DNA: TGTGCCAGCAGTGACTCGAGCGTATCAGGGGCAGGGGGCTACACCTTC. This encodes CASSDSSVSGAGGYTF.

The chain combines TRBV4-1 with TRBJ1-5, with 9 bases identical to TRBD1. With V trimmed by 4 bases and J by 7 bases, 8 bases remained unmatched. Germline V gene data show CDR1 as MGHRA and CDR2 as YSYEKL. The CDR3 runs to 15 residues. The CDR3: CASSPRDRAPQPQHF. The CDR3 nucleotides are TGCGCCAGCAGCCCCCGGGACAGGGCCCCCCAGCCCCAGCATTTT.

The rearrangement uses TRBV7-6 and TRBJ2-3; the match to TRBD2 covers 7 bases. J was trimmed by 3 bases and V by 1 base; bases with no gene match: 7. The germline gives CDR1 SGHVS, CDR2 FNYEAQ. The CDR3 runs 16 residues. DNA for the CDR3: TGTGCCAGCAGCTTAGGGGCAGGGAGGGGAACAGATACGCAGTATTTT. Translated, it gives CASSLGAGRGTDTQYF.

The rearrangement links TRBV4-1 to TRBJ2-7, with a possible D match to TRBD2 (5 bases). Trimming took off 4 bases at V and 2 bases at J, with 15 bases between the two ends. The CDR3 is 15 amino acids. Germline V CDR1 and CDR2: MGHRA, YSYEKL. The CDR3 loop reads CASSPSRGLAYEQYF. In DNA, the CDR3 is TGCGCCAGCAGCCCGAGTCGAGGGTTAGCCTACGAGCAGTACTTC.

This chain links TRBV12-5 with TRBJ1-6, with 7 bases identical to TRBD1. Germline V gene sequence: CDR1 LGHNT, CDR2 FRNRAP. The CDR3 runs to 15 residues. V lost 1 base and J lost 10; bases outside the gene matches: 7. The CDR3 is CASGLEGASRSPLHF. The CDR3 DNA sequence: TGTGCTAGTGGTTTGGAGGGGGCATCAAGATCACCCCTCCACTTT.

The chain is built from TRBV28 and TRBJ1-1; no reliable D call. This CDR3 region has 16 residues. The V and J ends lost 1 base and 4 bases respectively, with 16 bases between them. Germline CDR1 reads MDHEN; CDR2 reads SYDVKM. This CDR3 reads CASSLSRPSMGTEAFF. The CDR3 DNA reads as TGTGCCAGCAGTTTATCGCGACCTTCAATGGGCACTGAAGCTTTCTTT.

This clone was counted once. CDR3 protein: CASSVTILGGLFF. CDR3 in DNA: TGTGCCAGCAGCGTTACAATCCTAGGCGGACTGTTTTTT. The chain employs TRBV7-9 and TRBJ1-4; D not certain. There are 13 residues in the CDR3. CDR1 SEHNR and CDR2 FQNEAQ come from the germline V gene (reference sequence). Trimming cost V 5 bases and J 13 bases, with 17 bases left between them.

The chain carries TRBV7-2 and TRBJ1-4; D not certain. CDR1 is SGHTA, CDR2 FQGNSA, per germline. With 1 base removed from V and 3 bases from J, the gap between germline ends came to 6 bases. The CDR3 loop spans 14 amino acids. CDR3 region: CASSLGTANEKLFF. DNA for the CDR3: TGTGCCAGCAGCTTAGGAACAGCTAATGAAAAACTGTTTTTT.